The 3 T cell receptor beta chains given below trace back to one sample, sequenced in a study of blood T cell repertoires in COVID-19. Method: immunoSEQ multiplex PCR; TCRdb's copy keeps in-frame clones and lacks some. The sample contains some 370,000 clones, roughly 90% of which appear only once. Sequencing was carried out using peripheral blood. Receptors were obtained from a man aged 35 to 55 with acute or convalescent COVID-19.

V is TRBV12-1 and J is TRBJ1-5; the table gives TRBD1 as D, unverified against the DNA. TRBV12-1 is a known pseudogene. This CDR3 contains 19 residues. CDR3 protein: CASSFGETGGGCGNQPQHF. In nucleotides, the CDR3 is TGTGCCAGCAGCTTTGGTGAAACAGGGGGCGGGTGTGGCAATCAGCCCCAGCATTTT.

This sequence joins TRBV19 and TRBJ1-4, with D unresolved. The CDR3 covers 15 residues. The germline gives CDR1 LNHDA, CDR2 SQIVND (reference sequence). Trimming removed 9 bases from V and 8 bases from J, with 22 bases in between. In DNA, the CDR3 is TGTGCCAGCCGAACTCAGGCGGGGTGGGAGGAAAAACTGTTTTTT. Translation: CASRTQAGWEEKLFF. Together with reference TRBV19 and TRBJ1-4, the CDR3 gives the full variable domain: DGGITQSPKYLFRKEGQNVTLSCEQNLNHDAMYWYRQDPGQGLRLIYYSQIVNDFQKGDIAEGYSVSREKKESFPLTVTSAQKNPTAFYLCASRTQAGWEEKLFFGSGTQLSVL.

The V gene is TRBV4-3, the J gene TRBJ2-7, with D hard to call. The germline V gene has CDR1 LGHNA and CDR2 YSLEER. V was shortened by 1 base and J by 5 bases, with 15 bases between the two germline ends. This CDR3 has 15 amino acids. CDR3 region: CASSQGPSLTHEQYF. The CDR3 nucleotides read TGCGCCAGCAGCCAAGGGCCTAGTCTCACCCACGAGCAGTACTTC.